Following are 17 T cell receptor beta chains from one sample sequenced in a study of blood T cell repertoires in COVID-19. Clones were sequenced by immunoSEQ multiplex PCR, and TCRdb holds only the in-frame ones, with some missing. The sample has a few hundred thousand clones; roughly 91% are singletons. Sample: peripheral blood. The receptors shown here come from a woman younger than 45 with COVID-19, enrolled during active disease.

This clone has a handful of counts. The CDR3, as DNA: TGTGCCAGCAGCTCGTCGGGGGGGCCAACCGGGGAGCTGTTTTTT. Its translation is CASSSSGGPTGELFF. This chain links TRBV7-9 with TRBJ2-2; 8 bases map to TRBD2. In germline, CDR1 is SEHNR, CDR2 FQNEAQ (reference sequence). Trimming removed 4 bases from V and 5 bases from J; junction bases left unmatched: 6. The CDR3 is 15 amino acids. Filled out from reference TRBV7-9 and TRBJ2-2, the complete variable domain reads DTGVSQNPRHKITKRGQNVTFRCDPISEHNRLYWYRQTLGQGPEFLTYFQNEAQLEKSRLLSDRFSAERPKGSFSTLEIQRTEQGDSAMYLCASSSSGGPTGELFFGEGSRLTVL.

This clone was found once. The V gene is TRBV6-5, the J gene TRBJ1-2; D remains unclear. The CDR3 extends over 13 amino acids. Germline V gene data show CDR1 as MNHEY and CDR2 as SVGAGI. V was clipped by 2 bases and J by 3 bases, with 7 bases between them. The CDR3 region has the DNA TGTGCCAGCAGTTACCTAGGTGACTATGGCTACACCTTC. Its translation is CASSYLGDYGYTF.

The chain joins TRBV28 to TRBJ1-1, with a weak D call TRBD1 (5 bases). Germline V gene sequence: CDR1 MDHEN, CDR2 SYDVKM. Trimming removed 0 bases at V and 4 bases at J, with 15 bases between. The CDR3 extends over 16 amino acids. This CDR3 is CASSLWGGKGSTEAFF. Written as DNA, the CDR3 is TGTGCCAGCAGTTTATGGGGGGGAAAGGGGAGCACTGAAGCTTTCTTT. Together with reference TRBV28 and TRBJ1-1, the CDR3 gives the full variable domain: DVKVTQSSRYLVKRTGEKVFLECVQDMDHENMFWYRQDPGLGLRLIYFSYDVKMKEKGDIPEGYSVSREKKERFSLILESASTNQTSMYLCASSLWGGKGSTEAFFGQGTRLTVV.

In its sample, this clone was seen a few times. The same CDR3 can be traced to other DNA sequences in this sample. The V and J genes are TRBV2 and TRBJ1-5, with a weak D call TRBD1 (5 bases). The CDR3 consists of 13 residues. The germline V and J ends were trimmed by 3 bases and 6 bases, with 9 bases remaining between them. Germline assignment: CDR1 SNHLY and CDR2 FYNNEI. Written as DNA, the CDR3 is TGTGCCAGCAGTGAGGAGGGGATTCAGCCCCAGCATTTT. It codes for CASSEEGIQPQHF.

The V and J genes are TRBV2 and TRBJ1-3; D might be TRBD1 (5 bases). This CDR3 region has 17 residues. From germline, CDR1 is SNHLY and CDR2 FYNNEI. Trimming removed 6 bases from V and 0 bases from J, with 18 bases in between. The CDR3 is CASRAEGRRVSGNTIYF. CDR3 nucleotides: TGTGCCAGCAGGGCCGAGGGACGGAGGGTCTCTGGAAACACCATATATTTT. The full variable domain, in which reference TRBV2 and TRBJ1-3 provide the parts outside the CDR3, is EPEVTQTPSHQVTQMGQEVILRCVPISNHLYFYWYRQILGQKVEFLVSFYNNEISEKSEIFDDQFSVERPDGSNFTLKIRSTKLEDSAMYFCASRAEGRRVSGNTIYFGEGSWLTVV.

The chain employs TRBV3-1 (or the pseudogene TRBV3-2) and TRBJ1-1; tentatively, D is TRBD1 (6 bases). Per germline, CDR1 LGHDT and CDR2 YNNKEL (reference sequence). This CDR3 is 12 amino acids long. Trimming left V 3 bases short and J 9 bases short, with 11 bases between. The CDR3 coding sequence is TGTGCCAGCAGCCATAGGACAGAAAAAGCTTTCTTT. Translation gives CASSHRTEKAFF.

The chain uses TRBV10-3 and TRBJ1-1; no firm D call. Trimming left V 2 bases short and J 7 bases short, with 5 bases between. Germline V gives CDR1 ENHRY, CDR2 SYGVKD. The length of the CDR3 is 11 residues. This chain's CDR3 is CAISEMSEAFF. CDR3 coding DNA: TGTGCCATCAGTGAGATGAGTGAAGCTTTCTTT.

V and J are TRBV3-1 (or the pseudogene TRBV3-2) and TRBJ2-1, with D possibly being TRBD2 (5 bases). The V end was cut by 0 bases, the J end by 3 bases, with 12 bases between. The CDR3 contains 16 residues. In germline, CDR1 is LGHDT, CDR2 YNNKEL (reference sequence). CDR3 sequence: CASSQDLGKYYNEQFF. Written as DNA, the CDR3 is TGTGCCAGCAGCCAAGATCTCGGGAAGTACTACAATGAGCAGTTCTTC.

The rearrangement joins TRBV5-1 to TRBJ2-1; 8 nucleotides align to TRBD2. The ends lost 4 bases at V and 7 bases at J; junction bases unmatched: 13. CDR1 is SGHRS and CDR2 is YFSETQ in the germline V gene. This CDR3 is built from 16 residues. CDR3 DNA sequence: TGCGCCAGCAGCCGGTTTGACGGGGGGGCAGCGAATGAGCAGTTCTTC. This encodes CASSRFDGGAANEQFF.

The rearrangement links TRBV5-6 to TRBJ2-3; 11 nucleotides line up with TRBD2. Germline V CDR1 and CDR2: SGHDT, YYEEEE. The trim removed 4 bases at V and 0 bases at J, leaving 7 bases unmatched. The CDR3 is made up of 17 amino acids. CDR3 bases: TGTGCCAGCAGCGGGTTGACTAGCGGGATGAGCACAGATACGCAGTATTTT. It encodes CASSGLTSGMSTDTQYF.

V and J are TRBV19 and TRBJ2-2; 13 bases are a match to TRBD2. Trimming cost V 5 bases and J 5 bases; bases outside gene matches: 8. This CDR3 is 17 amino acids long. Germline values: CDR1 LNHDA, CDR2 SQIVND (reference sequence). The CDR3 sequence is CASSELAGGPRTGELFF. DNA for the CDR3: TGTGCCAGTAGTGAACTAGCGGGGGGGCCAAGGACCGGGGAGCTGTTTTTT. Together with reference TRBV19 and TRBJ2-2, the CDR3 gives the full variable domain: DGGITQSPKYLFRKEGQNVTLSCEQNLNHDAMYWYRQDPGQGLRLIYYSQIVNDFQKGDIAEGYSVSREKKESFPLTVTSAQKNPTAFYLCASSELAGGPRTGELFFGEGSRLTVL.

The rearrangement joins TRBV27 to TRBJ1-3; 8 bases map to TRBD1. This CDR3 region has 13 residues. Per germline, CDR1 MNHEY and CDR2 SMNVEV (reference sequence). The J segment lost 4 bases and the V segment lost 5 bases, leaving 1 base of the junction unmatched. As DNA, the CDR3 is TGTGCCAGCAGTAGGGACAGGGGAAACACCATATATTTT. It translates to CASSRDRGNTIYF.

CDR3 DNA: TGTGCCAGCAGCTTAGTGATGGGCGGGAGGGAGACCCAGTACTTC. Its protein product is CASSLVMGGRETQYF. The chain joins TRBV7-9 to TRBJ2-5, with TRBD2 matching 8 bases. Germline V CDR1 and CDR2: SEHNR, FQNEAQ (reference sequence). There are 15 residues in the CDR3. The J segment lost 5 bases and the V segment lost 1 base, leaving 6 bases of the junction unmatched.

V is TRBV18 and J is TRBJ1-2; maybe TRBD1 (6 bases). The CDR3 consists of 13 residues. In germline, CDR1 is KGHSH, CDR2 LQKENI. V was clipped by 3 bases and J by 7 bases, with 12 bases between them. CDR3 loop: CASSPAGESGYTF. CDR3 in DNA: TGTGCCAGCTCACCGGCAGGGGAAAGTGGCTACACCTTC.

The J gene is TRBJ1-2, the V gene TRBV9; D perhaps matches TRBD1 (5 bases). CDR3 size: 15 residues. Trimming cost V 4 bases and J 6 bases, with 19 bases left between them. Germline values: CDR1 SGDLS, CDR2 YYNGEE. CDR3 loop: CASSPRGGDWDGYTF. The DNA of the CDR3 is TGTGCCAGCAGCCCCCGGGGGGGGGACTGGGATGGCTACACCTTC.

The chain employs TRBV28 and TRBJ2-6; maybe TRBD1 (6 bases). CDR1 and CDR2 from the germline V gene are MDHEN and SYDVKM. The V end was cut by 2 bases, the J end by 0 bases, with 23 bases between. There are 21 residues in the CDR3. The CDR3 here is CASSLIAPGQLSASGANVLTF. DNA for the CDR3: TGTGCCAGCAGTTTAATAGCCCCGGGACAACTTTCGGCCTCTGGGGCCAACGTCCTGACTTTC.

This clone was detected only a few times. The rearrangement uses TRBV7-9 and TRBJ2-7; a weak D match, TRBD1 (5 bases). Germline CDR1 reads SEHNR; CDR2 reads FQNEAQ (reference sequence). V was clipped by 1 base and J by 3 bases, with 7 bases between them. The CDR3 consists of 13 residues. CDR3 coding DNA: TGTGCCAGCAGCTTAGTCGACAGCTACGAGCAGTACTTC. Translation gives CASSLVDSYEQYF.